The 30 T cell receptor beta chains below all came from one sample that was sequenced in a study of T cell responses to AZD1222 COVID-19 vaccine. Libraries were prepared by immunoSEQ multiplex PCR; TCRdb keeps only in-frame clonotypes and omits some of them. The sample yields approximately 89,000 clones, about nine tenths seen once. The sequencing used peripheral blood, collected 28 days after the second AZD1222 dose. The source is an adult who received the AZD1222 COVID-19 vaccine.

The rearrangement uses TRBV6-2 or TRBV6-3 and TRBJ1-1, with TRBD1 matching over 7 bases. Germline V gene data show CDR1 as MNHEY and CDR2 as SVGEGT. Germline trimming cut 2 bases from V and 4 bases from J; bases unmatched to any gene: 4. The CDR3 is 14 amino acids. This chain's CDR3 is CASSYKGTATEAFF. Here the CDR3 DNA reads TGTGCCAGCAGTTACAAAGGGACAGCCACTGAAGCTTTCTTT.

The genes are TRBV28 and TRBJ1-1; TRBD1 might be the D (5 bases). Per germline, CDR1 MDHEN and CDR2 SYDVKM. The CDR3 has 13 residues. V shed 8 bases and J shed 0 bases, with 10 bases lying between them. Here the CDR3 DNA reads TGTGCCAGCCTTGGGGGTTTGAACACTGAAGCTTTCTTT. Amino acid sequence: CASLGGLNTEAFF.

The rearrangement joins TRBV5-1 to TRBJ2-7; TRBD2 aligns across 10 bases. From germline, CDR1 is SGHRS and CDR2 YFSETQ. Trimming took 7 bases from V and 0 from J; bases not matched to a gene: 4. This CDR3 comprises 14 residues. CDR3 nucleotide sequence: TGCGCCAGCGCCACTAGCGGGGACTCCTACGAGCAGTACTTC. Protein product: CASATSGDSYEQYF.

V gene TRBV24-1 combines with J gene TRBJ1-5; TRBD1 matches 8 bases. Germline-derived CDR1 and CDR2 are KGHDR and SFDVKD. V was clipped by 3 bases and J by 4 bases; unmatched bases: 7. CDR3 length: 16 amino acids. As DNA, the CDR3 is TGTGCCACCAGTGATAGTGGACAGGGAAAGAATCAGCCCCAGCATTTT. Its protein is CATSDSGQGKNQPQHF.

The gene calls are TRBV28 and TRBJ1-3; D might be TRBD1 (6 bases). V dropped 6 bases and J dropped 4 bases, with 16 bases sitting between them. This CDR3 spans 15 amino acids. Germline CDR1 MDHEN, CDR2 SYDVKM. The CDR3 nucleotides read TGTGCCAGCAGACGTCTTGACAGGAGGGGAAACACCATATATTTT. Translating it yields CASRRLDRRGNTIYF.

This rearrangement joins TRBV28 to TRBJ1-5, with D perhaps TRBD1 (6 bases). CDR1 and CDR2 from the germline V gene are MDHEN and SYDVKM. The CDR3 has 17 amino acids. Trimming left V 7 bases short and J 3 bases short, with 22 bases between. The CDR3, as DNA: TGTGCCAGCACCGGAGGACAGTCAAGTTTAAACAATCAGCCCCAGCATTTT. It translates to CASTGGQSSLNNQPQHF.

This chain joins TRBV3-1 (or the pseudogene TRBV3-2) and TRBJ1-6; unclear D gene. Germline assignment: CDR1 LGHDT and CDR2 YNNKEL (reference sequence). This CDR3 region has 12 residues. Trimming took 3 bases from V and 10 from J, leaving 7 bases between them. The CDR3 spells CASSHPYSPLHF. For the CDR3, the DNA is TGTGCCAGCAGCCACCCATACTCACCCCTCCACTTT.

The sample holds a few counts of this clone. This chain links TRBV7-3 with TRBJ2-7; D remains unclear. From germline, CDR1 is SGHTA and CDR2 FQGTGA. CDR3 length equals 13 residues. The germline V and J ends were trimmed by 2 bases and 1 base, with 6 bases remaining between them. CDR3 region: CASSLDASYEQYF. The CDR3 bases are TGTGCCAGCAGCTTAGACGCGTCCTACGAGCAGTACTTC.

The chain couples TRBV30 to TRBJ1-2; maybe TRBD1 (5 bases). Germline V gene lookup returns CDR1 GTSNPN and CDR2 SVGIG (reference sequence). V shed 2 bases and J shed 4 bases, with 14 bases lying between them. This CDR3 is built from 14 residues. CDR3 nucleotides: TGTGCCTGGAGTCCCTGGGGAGGGGTCTATGGCTACACCTTC. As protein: CAWSPWGGVYGYTF.

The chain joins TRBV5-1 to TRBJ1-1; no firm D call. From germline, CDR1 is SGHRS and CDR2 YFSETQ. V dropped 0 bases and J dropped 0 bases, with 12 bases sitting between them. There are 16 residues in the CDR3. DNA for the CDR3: TGCGCCAGCAGCTTGGAACCGGCAGGTATGAACACTGAAGCTTTCTTT. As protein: CASSLEPAGMNTEAFF.

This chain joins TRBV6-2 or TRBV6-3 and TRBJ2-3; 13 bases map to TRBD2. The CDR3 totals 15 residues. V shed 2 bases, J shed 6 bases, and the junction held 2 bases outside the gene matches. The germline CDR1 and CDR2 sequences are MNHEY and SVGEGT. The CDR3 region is CASSYTSGGADTQYF. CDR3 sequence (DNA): TGTGCCAGCAGTTACACTAGCGGGGGGGCCGATACGCAGTATTTT.

The CDR3 spells CASSRLTDASYEQYF. Written as DNA, the CDR3 is TGTGCCAGCAGCCGATTGACAGACGCATCCTACGAGCAGTACTTC. The V call is TRBV7-9, the J call TRBJ2-7, with a possible D match to TRBD1 (5 bases). V gave up 5 bases and J gave up 1 base, with 15 bases separating them. The CDR3 covers 15 residues. Germline-derived CDR1 and CDR2 are SEHNR and FQNEAQ (reference sequence).

DNA of the CDR3: TGCGCCAGCAGCTCCGCGGGGGTTACTGACGAGCAGTACTTC. Protein product: CASSSAGVTDEQYF. This rearrangement joins TRBV5-1 to TRBJ2-7, with TRBD2 identical over 7 bases. V lost 3 bases and J lost 5; bases outside the gene matches: 8. The CDR3 is made up of 14 amino acids. Germline loops: CDR1 SGHRS, CDR2 YFSETQ.

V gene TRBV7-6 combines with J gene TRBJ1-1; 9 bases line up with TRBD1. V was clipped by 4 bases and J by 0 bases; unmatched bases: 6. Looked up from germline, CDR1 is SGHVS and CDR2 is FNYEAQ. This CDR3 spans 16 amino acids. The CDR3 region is CASSSGQGGVNTEAFF. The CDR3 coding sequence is TGTGCCAGCAGCTCGGGACAGGGAGGCGTGAACACTGAAGCTTTCTTT.

CDR3 in amino acids: CASSAAWDPSYNEQFF. The CDR3 DNA sequence: TGTGCCAGCAGCGCTGCGTGGGACCCCTCCTACAATGAGCAGTTCTTC. V is TRBV9 and J is TRBJ2-1; either TRBD1 or TRBD2 may supply D (5 bases each). With 3 bases removed from V and 0 bases from J, the gap between germline ends came to 13 bases. This CDR3 is built from 16 residues. From germline, CDR1 is SGDLS and CDR2 YYNGEE. The variable domain in full, completed from reference TRBV9 and TRBJ2-1, reads DSGVTQTPKHLITATGQRVTLRCSPRSGDLSVYWYQQSLDQGLQFLIQYYNGEERAKGNILERFSAQQFPDLHSELNLSSLELGDSALYFCASSAAWDPSYNEQFFGPGTRLTVL.

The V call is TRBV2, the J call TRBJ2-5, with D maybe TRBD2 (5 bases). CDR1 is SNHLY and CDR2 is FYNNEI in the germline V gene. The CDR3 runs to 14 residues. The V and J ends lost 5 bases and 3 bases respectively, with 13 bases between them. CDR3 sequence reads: CASSTSGWEETQYF. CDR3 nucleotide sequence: TGTGCCAGCAGTACATCGGGGTGGGAAGAGACCCAGTACTTC.

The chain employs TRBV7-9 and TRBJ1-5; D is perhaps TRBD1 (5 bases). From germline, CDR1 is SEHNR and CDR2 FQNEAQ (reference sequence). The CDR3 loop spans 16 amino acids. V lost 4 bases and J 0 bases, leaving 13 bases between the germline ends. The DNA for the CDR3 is TGTGCCAGCAGCTCAGGGAATTTGGGTAGCAATCAGCCCCAGCATTTT. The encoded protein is CASSSGNLGSNQPQHF.

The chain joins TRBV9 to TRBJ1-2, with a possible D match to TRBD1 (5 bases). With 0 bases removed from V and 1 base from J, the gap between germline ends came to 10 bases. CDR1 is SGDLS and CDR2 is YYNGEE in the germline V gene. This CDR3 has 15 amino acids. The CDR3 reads CASSVDTGLNYGYTF. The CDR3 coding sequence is TGTGCCAGCAGCGTAGACACAGGCCTTAACTATGGCTACACCTTC.

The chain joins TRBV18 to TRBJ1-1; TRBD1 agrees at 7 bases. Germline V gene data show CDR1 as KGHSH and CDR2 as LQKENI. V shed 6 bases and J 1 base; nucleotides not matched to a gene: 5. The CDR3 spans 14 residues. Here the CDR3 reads CASSQGGRNTEAFF. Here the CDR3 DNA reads TGTGCCAGCTCGCAGGGGGGCAGGAACACTGAAGCTTTCTTT.

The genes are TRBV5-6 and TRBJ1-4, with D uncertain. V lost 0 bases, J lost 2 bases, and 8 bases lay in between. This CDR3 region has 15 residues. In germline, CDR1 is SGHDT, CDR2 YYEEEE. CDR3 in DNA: TGTGCCAGCAGCTTGGTGTCCACGACTAATGAAAAACTGTTTTTT. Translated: CASSLVSTTNEKLFF. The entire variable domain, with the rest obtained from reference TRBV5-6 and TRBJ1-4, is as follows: DAGVTQSPTHLIKTRGQQVTLRCSPKSGHDTVSWYQQALGQGPQFIFQYYEEEERQRGNFPDRFSGHQFPNYSSELNVNALLLGDSALYLCASSLVSTTNEKLFFGSGTQLSVL.

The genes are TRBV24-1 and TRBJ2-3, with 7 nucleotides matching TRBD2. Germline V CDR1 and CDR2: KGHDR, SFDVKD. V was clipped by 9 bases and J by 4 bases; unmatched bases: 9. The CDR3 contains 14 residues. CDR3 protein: CATCSGGGADTQYF. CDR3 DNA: TGTGCCACCTGTTCCGGGGGAGGGGCAGATACGCAGTATTTT.

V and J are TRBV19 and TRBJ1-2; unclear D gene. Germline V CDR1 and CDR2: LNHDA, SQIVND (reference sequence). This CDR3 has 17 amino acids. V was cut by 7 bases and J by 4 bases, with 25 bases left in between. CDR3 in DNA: TGTGCCAGTATTGGGTGGCCCGGGAATCAAGCACCCTATGGCTACACCTTC. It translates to CASIGWPGNQAPYGYTF.

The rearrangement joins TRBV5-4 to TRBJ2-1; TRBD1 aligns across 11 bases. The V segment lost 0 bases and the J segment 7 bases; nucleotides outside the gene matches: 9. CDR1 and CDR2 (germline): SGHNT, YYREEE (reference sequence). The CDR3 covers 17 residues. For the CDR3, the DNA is TGTGCCAGCAGCTTGGGGCCCAGGACAGGGGGCAAAAATGAGCAGTTCTTC. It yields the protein CASSLGPRTGGKNEQFF.

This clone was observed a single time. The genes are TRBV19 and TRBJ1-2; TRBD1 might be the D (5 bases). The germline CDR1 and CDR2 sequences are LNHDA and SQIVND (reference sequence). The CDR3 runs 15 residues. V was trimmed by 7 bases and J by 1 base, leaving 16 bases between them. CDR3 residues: CASTLQETNNYGYTF. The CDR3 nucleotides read TGTGCCAGTACCCTACAGGAGACTAATAACTATGGCTACACCTTC.

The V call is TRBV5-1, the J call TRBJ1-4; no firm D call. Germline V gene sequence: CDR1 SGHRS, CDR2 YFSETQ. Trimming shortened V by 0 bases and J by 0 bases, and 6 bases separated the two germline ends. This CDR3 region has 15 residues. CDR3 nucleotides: TGCGCCAGCAGCTTGGGGTATGCAACTAATGAAAAACTGTTTTTT. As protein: CASSLGYATNEKLFF.

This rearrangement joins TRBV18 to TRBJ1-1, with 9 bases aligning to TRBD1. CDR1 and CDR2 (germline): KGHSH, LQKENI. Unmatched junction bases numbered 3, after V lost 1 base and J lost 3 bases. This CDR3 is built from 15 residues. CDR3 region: CASSPRTGADTEAFF. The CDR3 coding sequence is TGTGCCAGCTCACCACGGACAGGGGCTGACACTGAAGCTTTCTTT. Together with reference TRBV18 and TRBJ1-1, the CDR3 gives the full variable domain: NAGVMQNPRHLVRRRGQEARLRCSPMKGHSHVYWYRQLPEEGLKFMVYLQKENIIDESGMPKERFSAEFPKEGPSILRIQQVVRGDSAAYFCASSPRTGADTEAFFGQGTRLTVV.

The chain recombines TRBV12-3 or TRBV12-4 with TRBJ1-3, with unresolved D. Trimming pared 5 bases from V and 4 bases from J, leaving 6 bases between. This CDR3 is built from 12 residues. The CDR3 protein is CASSPEGNTIYF. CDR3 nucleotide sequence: TGTGCCAGCAGTCCCGAGGGAAACACCATATATTTT.

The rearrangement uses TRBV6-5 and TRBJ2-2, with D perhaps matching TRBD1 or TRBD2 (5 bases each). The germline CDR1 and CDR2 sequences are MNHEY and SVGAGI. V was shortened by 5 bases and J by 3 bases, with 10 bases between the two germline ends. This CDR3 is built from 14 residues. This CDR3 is CASSRDRYTGELFF. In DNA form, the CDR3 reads TGTGCCAGCAGTAGGGACCGCTACACCGGGGAGCTGTTTTTT.

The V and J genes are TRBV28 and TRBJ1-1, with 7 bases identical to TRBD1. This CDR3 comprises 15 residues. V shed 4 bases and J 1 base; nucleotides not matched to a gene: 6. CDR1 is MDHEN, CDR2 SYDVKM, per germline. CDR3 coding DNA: TGTGCCAGCAGTTCCCAGGGACAGAGGAACACTGAAGCTTTCTTT. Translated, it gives CASSSQGQRNTEAFF.

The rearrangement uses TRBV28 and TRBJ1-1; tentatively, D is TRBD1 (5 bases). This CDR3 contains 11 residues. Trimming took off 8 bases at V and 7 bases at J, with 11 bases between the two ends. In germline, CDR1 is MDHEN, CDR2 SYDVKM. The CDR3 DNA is TGTGCCAGCTCAAGACAGCGTGAAGCTTTCTTT. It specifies CASSRQREAFF.